This T cell receptor (beta chain) was obtained from a study of OX40 agonist ivuxolimab in advanced cancers. CDR1 and CDR2 (germline): SGHDN, FVKESK. V was shortened by 6 bases and J by 2 bases, with 14 bases between the two germline ends. CDR3 length: 14 residues. Assay: immunoSEQ multiplex PCR; the TCRdb copy retains only in-frame clones and omits some. The table lists more than 80,000 clones, 90% of them singletons. This receptor was taken from an adult with an advanced solid tumor such as melanoma, head and neck, liver or kidney cancer. The chain couples TRBV14 to TRBJ2-7; no definite D call. The material was CD4+ or CD8+ T cells sorted from blood, obtained in a trial of the OX40 agonist ivuxolimab. The CDR3 protein is CASRPNAGPYEQYF. CDR3 DNA sequence: TGTGCCAGCAGACCAAATGCAGGACCCTACGAGCAGTACTTC.